This entry lists 25 T cell receptor beta chains sequenced from one sample in a study of T cells in Graves' hyperthyroidism and ophthalmopathy. RNA transcripts gave rise to amplified TCR beta CDR3 regions. First-round RT-PCR with HTBI primers amplified the TCR CDR3 region. MiXCR was run by TCRdb on the multiplex PCR reads, yielding one entry per CDR3 protein. The data show about 500,000 distinct CDR3 sequences, with around 43% seen just once and 44% held by the top ten. The sequenced material came from peripheral blood or thyroid tissue (not recorded which). These receptors were taken from an adult woman with Graves' disease, either hyperthyroidism or ophthalmopathy (not recorded which).

V is TRBV20-1 and J is TRBJ1-5; TRBD1 aligns across 7 bases. Germline trimming cut 6 bases from V and 3 bases from J; bases unmatched to any gene: 8. Looked up from germline, CDR1 is DFQATT and CDR2 is SNEGSKA (reference sequence). The CDR3 length is 14 residues. CDR3 amino acids: CSADPGQLNQPQHF. The CDR3 DNA sequence: TGCAGTGCGGACCCGGGACAGCTCAATCAGCCCCAGCATTTT.

This clonotype showed up many times. This chain connects TRBV2 to TRBJ1-1; possibly TRBD1 for D (5 bases). The CDR3 consists of 15 residues. V lost 2 bases and J lost 0, with 10 bases in between. Germline-derived CDR1 and CDR2 are SNHLY and FYNNEI. The CDR3 nucleotides are TGTGCCAGCAGTGAACGACTGGGGGTGAACACTGAAGCTTTCTTT. The encoded protein is CASSERLGVNTEAFF.

This clonotype appeared many times. The chain joins TRBV7-9 to TRBJ1-4; tentatively, D is TRBD1 (6 bases). The CDR3 is 15 amino acids. Between the trimmed V and J ends, which lost 3 bases and 7 bases, there was a span of 15 bases. CDR1 SEHNR and CDR2 FQNEAQ come from the germline V gene (reference sequence). CDR3 nucleotides: TGTGCCAGCAGCTTGGATACCGGAGGGGGTGAAAAACTGTTTTTT. This sequence encodes CASSLDTGGGEKLFF.

The chain employs TRBV24-1 and TRBJ1-2; D may be TRBD1 (6 bases). Germline loops: CDR1 KGHDR, CDR2 SFDVKD. The CDR3 contains 12 residues. Trimming shortened V by 3 bases and J by 8 bases, and 9 bases separated the two germline ends. DNA for the CDR3: TGTGCCACCAGTGATGGGACATACGGCTACACCTTC. Amino acid sequence: CATSDGTYGYTF.

This clonotype showed up many times. The V and J genes are TRBV6-5 and TRBJ1-1, with a tentative D call TRBD1 (6 bases). CDR1 MNHEY and CDR2 SVGAGI come from the germline V gene. Trimming stripped 2 bases from V and 1 base from J, with 11 bases between. This CDR3 region has 15 residues. The CDR3 reads CASSYNRDWNTEAFF. CDR3 bases: TGTGCCAGCAGTTACAACAGGGATTGGAACACTGAAGCTTTCTTT.

The V gene is TRBV9, the J gene TRBJ1-2, with 7 bases lining up with TRBD1. The CDR3 extends over 18 amino acids. The J segment lost 6 bases and the V segment lost 4 bases, leaving 21 bases of the junction unmatched. Germline CDR1 SGDLS, CDR2 YYNGEE. CDR3 DNA sequence: TGTGCCAGCAGCTTCCACCCCCCCGGGACAGCGACATGGGATGGCTACACCTTC. Its translation: CASSFHPPGTATWDGYTF.

This clonotype showed up many times. This sequence joins TRBV13 and TRBJ1-2; tentatively, D is TRBD1 (5 bases). V lost 5 bases to trimming and J lost 2 bases, with 12 bases between them. This CDR3 spans 14 amino acids. CDR1 PRHDT and CDR2 FYEKMQ come from the germline V gene (reference sequence). In nucleotides, the CDR3 is TGTGCCAGCAGCCGCATCCAGGGCAACTATGGCTACACCTTC. It encodes CASSRIQGNYGYTF.

In this sample, this clonotype turned up a few times. This chain links TRBV7-9 with TRBJ1-1; maybe TRBD1 (6 bases). The V and J ends lost 10 bases and 6 bases respectively, with 12 bases between them. Germline CDR1 SEHNR, CDR2 FQNEAQ (reference sequence). The CDR3 length is 11 residues. The DNA of the CDR3 is TGTGCCACCATAGGGGGTCCTGAAGCTTTCTTT. This encodes CATIGGPEAFF.

This clonotype was observed many times. This sequence joins TRBV12-3 or TRBV12-4 and TRBJ1-1; D is uncertain. Trimming stripped 4 bases from V and 7 bases from J, with 13 bases between. This CDR3 has 13 amino acids. This chain's CDR3 is CASSYQAPREAFF. The CDR3 DNA follows: TGTGCCAGCAGTTATCAGGCTCCCCGTGAAGCTTTCTTT.

This chain links TRBV15 with TRBJ1-4; a possible D gene is TRBD1 (6 bases). V was shortened by 3 bases and J by 7 bases, with 15 bases between the two germline ends. Germline V gene data show CDR1 as LNHNV and CDR2 as YYDKDF (reference sequence). This CDR3 contains 15 residues. The CDR3 spells CATSREQGEGEKLFF. The DNA for the CDR3 is TGTGCCACCAGCAGGGAACAGGGCGAGGGTGAAAAACTGTTTTTT.

J is TRBJ2-7 and V is TRBV7-3, with 8 bases identical to TRBD1. CDR3 length: 15 residues. From germline, CDR1 is SGHTA and CDR2 FQGTGA. Trimming took 0 bases from V and 3 from J; bases not matched to a gene: 4. DNA for the CDR3: TGTGCCAGCAGCTTAACGTCCGGACAGGGCTACGAGCAGTACTTC. This encodes CASSLTSGQGYEQYF.

This clonotype was seen once. This rearrangement joins TRBV7-9 to TRBJ2-7, with 11 bases lining up with TRBD1. This CDR3 comprises 14 residues. Germline CDR1 SEHNR, CDR2 FQNEAQ (reference sequence). Trimming removed 5 bases from V and 6 bases from J; junction bases left unmatched: 6. The CDR3 DNA is TGTGCCAGCAGCGGGACAGGGGGGACCTGCGAGCAGTACTTC. Its protein product is CASSGTGGTCEQYF.

This clonotype was counted a few times. The rearrangement uses TRBV20-1 and TRBJ2-1, with 9 nucleotides matching TRBD2. This CDR3 has 14 amino acids. CDR1 DFQATT and CDR2 SNEGSKA come from the germline V gene (reference sequence). After removal of 5 bases from V and 6 bases from J, the junction contained 8 bases not matched to a gene. The CDR3 loop is CSAHSGSRGNEQFF. CDR3 sequence (DNA): TGCAGTGCTCATAGCGGGAGTCGGGGCAATGAGCAGTTCTTC.

This chain joins TRBV12-3 or TRBV12-4 and TRBJ1-4; D ambiguous. The CDR3 is 14 residues long. Between the trimmed V and J ends, which lost 5 bases and 4 bases, there was a span of 11 bases. In DNA form, the CDR3 reads TGTGCCAGCAGTCCGATATCCCGTAATGAAAAACTGTTTTTT. This encodes CASSPISRNEKLFF.

The rearrangement joins TRBV7-2 to TRBJ1-5, with a weak D call TRBD1 (5 bases). The germline gives CDR1 SGHTA, CDR2 FQGNSA. V lost 7 bases, J lost 0 bases, and 13 bases lay in between. This CDR3 comprises 15 residues. CDR3 nucleotides: TGTGCCAGCACCCTAGGACAAACTAGCAATCAGCCCCAGCATTTT. Translation: CASTLGQTSNQPQHF. The full variable domain, rest sourced from reference TRBV7-2 and TRBJ1-5, is GAGVSQSPSNKVTEKGKDVELRCDPISGHTALYWYRQSLGQGLEFLIYFQGNSAPDKSGLPSDRFSAERTGGSVSTLTIQRTQQEDSAVYLCASTLGQTSNQPQHFGDGTRLSIL.

CDR3 in DNA: TGTGCCTGGGGGAACAGGGTGGGCAATCAGCCCCAGCATTTT. This encodes CAWGNRVGNQPQHF. The V and J genes are TRBV30 and TRBJ1-5, with D maybe TRBD1 (6 bases). The length of the CDR3 is 14 residues. Deletions cut 5 bases from V and 2 bases from J, with 13 bases between. Germline V gene data show CDR1 as GTSNPN and CDR2 as SVGIG (reference sequence).

CDR3 sequence (DNA): TGCAGTGCTAGTTCCGGGACCCAGTACTTC. Encoded protein: CSASSGTQYF. This sequence joins TRBV20-1 and TRBJ2-5; D remains unclear. The CDR3 loop spans 10 amino acids. CDR1 is DFQATT, CDR2 SNEGSKA, per germline (reference sequence). V was trimmed by 3 bases and J by 7 bases, leaving 6 bases between them.

The rearrangement joins TRBV2 to TRBJ2-7, with a weak D call TRBD1 (6 bases). The CDR3 runs to 13 residues. V lost 6 bases, J lost 4 bases, and 13 bases lay in between. The germline V gene has CDR1 SNHLY and CDR2 FYNNEI. CDR3 residues: CASRGGTVYEQYF. CDR3 bases: TGTGCCAGCAGAGGGGGAACAGTGTACGAGCAGTACTTC.

Worth noting for this clonotype: It may be a read error: a sequence one base away is much more abundant. The chain employs TRBV6-6 and TRBJ1-3; unclear D gene. The CDR3 runs 13 residues. Germline lookup yields CDR1 MNHNY and CDR2 SVGAGI (reference sequence). Trimming took 6 bases from V and 7 from J, leaving 13 bases between them. CDR3 nucleotides: TGTGCCAGCAGGGCCGGACCAGGTAACACCATATATTTT. As protein: CASRAGPGNTIYF.

This clonotype was detected only a few times. J is TRBJ1-5 and V is TRBV5-6, with a tentative D call TRBD1 (5 bases). Trimming pared 0 bases from V and 9 bases from J, leaving 16 bases between. CDR3 length: 15 amino acids. CDR1 and CDR2 (germline): SGHDT, YYEEEE. As DNA, the CDR3 is TGTGCCAGCAGCTTGGGGTGGGGCGGTCAAGGGCCCCAGCATTTT. Its protein product is CASSLGWGGQGPQHF.

J is TRBJ1-5 and V is TRBV20-1; TRBD1 aligns across 8 bases. Per germline, CDR1 DFQATT and CDR2 SNEGSKA (reference sequence). The V and J ends lost 6 bases and 5 bases, in that order; junction bases with no gene match: 12. The CDR3 contains 15 residues. The chain's CDR3 is CSALDRVNTDQPQHF. The CDR3 DNA is TGCAGTGCCCTGGACAGGGTGAACACTGATCAGCCCCAGCATTTT.

This clonotype was recorded a few times. This rearrangement joins TRBV15 to TRBJ2-5; TRBD1 might be the D (5 bases). The CDR3 has 14 amino acids. Germline V gene data show CDR1 as LNHNV and CDR2 as YYDKDF (reference sequence). The V and J ends lost 2 bases and 5 bases respectively, with 12 bases between them. The CDR3 here is CATSRQGGGETQYF. CDR3 DNA sequence: TGTGCCACCAGCAGACAGGGTGGTGGGGAGACCCAGTACTTC.

V is TRBV6-1 and J is TRBJ2-2, with D possibly matching TRBD1 (5 bases). CDR1 and CDR2 (germline): MNHNS, SASEGT. The CDR3 has 17 residues. The V end was cut by 6 bases, the J end by 0 bases, with 17 bases between. The CDR3 bases are TGTGCCAGCAGAGGTGGATTGGGGCCTTCGAACACCGGGGAGCTGTTTTTT. Its protein product is CASRGGLGPSNTGELFF.

This clonotype appeared many times. The chain links TRBV29-1 to TRBJ2-5; tentatively, D is TRBD2 (5 bases). The V gene's germline CDR1 is SQVTM and CDR2 ANQGSEA. This CDR3 spans 14 amino acids. V was cut by 2 bases and J by 4 bases, with 14 bases left in between. For the CDR3, the DNA is TGCAGCGTTGAATTTGGTCCCCGGGGAGAGACCCAGTACTTC. Its translation is CSVEFGPRGETQYF.

J is TRBJ2-7 and V is TRBV7-9; 10 bases align to TRBD2. This CDR3 comprises 15 residues. The V segment lost 5 bases and the J segment 3 bases; nucleotides outside the gene matches: 7. Per the germline V gene, CDR1 is SEHNR and CDR2 is FQNEAQ (reference sequence). In nucleotides, the CDR3 is TGTGCCAGCAGCCCCCCTAGCGGGAGAGGCTACGAGCAGTACTTC. Its translation: CASSPPSGRGYEQYF.